Below, 30 T cell receptor beta chains from the same sample are listed, as sequenced in a study of T-cell memory formation after mild COVID-19. TCRdb itself ran the 5' RACE reads through MiXCR, one entry per CDR3 protein. The table has approximately 65,000 distinct CDR3 sequences, about a sixth seen once. Material for sequencing was PBMCs or a T cell subset sorted from them (not recorded which). These receptors were taken from an adult woman who had mild COVID-19 (a few samples of this study predate the infection). Cell type and time point are not known.

This clonotype appeared a few times. The chain uses TRBV7-8 and TRBJ1-1; 7 bases fit TRBD1. Per the germline V gene, CDR1 is SGHVS and CDR2 is FQNEAQ. Trimming removed 1 base from V and 1 base from J; junction bases left unmatched: 3. The CDR3 is 15 amino acids. CDR3 sequence (DNA): TGTGCCAGCAGCTTAGTGGGACAGCCGAACACTGAAGCTTTCTTT. This gives the protein CASSLVGQPNTEAFF.

This clonotype turned up a few times. The chain couples TRBV7-6 to TRBJ2-1, with 8 positions matching TRBD1. Germline V gene data show CDR1 as SGHVS and CDR2 as FNYEAQ. Germline trimming cut 6 bases from V and 8 bases from J; bases unmatched to any gene: 9. This CDR3 is built from 14 residues. CDR3 sequence reads: CASSSGTGSHEQFF. DNA of the CDR3: TGTGCCAGCAGTTCCGGGACAGGTAGCCATGAGCAGTTCTTC.

This clonotype was seen only a few times. The rearrangement uses TRBV7-9 and TRBJ2-1; D not certain. The CDR3 is 13 residues long. Germline V gene data show CDR1 as SEHNR and CDR2 as FQNEAQ (reference sequence). Trimming cost V 5 bases and J 6 bases, with 11 bases left between them. The CDR3 protein is CASSRPRVNEQFF. In nucleotides, the CDR3 is TGTGCCAGCAGCCGCCCTAGGGTCAATGAGCAGTTCTTC.

The chain couples TRBV12-3 or TRBV12-4 to TRBJ2-7; D not certain. The CDR3 loop spans 13 amino acids. The V and J ends lost 5 bases and 2 bases respectively, with 10 bases between them. CDR3 DNA sequence: TGTGCCAGCAGTCCCCCGGCAACCTACGAGCAGTACTTC. Encoded protein: CASSPPATYEQYF.

The chain carries TRBV15 and TRBJ2-1, with 11 bases fitting TRBD1. The trim removed 5 bases at V and 5 bases at J, leaving 8 bases unmatched. The CDR3 runs to 16 residues. CDR1 LNHNV and CDR2 YYDKDF come from the germline V gene (reference sequence). The CDR3, as DNA: TGTGCCACCAGCCCATCCCGGGACAGGGGGGACAATGAGCAGTTCTTC. Protein sequence: CATSPSRDRGDNEQFF.

J is TRBJ1-1 and V is TRBV4-1; D not certain. V lost 1 base and J 1 base, leaving 1 base between the germline ends. The CDR3 contains 12 residues. CDR1 MGHRA and CDR2 YSYEKL come from the germline V gene. The CDR3 region is CASSQGNTEAFF. The CDR3 bases are TGCGCCAGCAGCCAAGGGAACACTGAAGCTTTCTTT.

This clonotype was seen a handful of times. The chain uses TRBV7-6 and TRBJ1-4, with D perhaps TRBD1 (6 bases). The V end was cut by 6 bases, the J end by 8 bases, with 13 bases between. This CDR3 is built from 13 residues. Germline V CDR1 and CDR2: SGHVS, FNYEAQ. For the CDR3, the DNA is TGTGCCAGCAGTCGGGACACCTGGGAAAAACTGTTTTTT. It codes for CASSRDTWEKLFF.

The table lists this clonotype with a few counts. This chain connects TRBV7-9 to TRBJ2-5; perhaps TRBD1 as D (8 bases). The germline CDR1 and CDR2 sequences are SEHNR and FQNEAQ (reference sequence). V lost 5 bases and J 2 bases, leaving 30 bases between the germline ends. This CDR3 spans 20 amino acids. The CDR3 DNA sequence: TGTGCCAGCAGCCCTTTCGGACAGGGAGGGTTCGGTTACATTCAAGAGACCCAGTACTTC. Residues: CASSPFGQGGFGYIQETQYF.

V and J are TRBV20-1 and TRBJ2-3, with 7 bases aligning to TRBD2. With 5 bases clipped from V and 2 bases from J, the junction kept 13 bases outside the gene matches. In germline, CDR1 is DFQATT, CDR2 SNEGSKA (reference sequence). CDR3 size: 16 residues. As DNA, the CDR3 is TGCAGTGCTCCCGTGGTGCGGCTAGCGGCCACAGATACGCAGTATTTT. As protein: CSAPVVRLAATDTQYF.

CDR3 sequence reads: CSARELGTGVYEQYF. CDR3 DNA sequence: TGCAGTGCTAGAGAGCTCGGGACAGGCGTCTACGAGCAGTACTTC. The V gene is TRBV20-1, the J gene TRBJ2-7; TRBD1 matches 8 bases. Germline V lookup: CDR1 DFQATT, CDR2 SNEGSKA (reference sequence). J lost 3 bases, V lost 0 bases, and 7 bases had no gene match. This CDR3 has 15 residues.

The V gene is TRBV5-6, the J gene TRBJ1-5, with 10 bases aligning to TRBD1. Unmatched junction bases numbered 7, after V lost 4 bases and J lost 6 bases. The germline V gene encodes CDR1 SGHDT and CDR2 YYEEEE. The CDR3 runs 15 residues. The CDR3, as DNA: TGTGCCAGCAGCGCCGGGACAGGGGCGGCTCAGCCCCAGCATTTT. Translated, it gives CASSAGTGAAQPQHF.

The rearrangement joins TRBV9 to TRBJ1-3; D ambiguous. Germline V gene lookup returns CDR1 SGDLS and CDR2 YYNGEE. The V end lost 8 bases, the J end lost 0 bases, and 6 bases lay between the germline ends. The CDR3 consists of 12 residues. CDR3 in amino acids: CASKGSGNTIYF. The CDR3 nucleotides read TGTGCCAGTAAGGGCTCTGGAAACACCATATATTTT. The full variable domain, with the rest looked up from reference TRBV9 and TRBJ1-3, is DSGVTQTPKHLITATGQRVTLRCSPRSGDLSVYWYQQSLDQGLQFLIQYYNGEERAKGNILERFSAQQFPDLHSELNLSSLELGDSALYFCASKGSGNTIYFGEGSWLTVV.

The chain joins TRBV7-9 to TRBJ1-2, with D unclear. Germline V gene sequence: CDR1 SEHNR, CDR2 FQNEAQ (reference sequence). V lost 4 bases and J 7 bases, leaving 16 bases between the germline ends. The CDR3 length is 14 residues. CDR3 protein: CASSYPSDGFGYTF. The CDR3 DNA reads TGTGCCAGCAGCTACCCCTCGGACGGGTTTGGCTACACCTTC.

This clonotype appeared a few times. The chain couples TRBV24-1 to TRBJ2-5, with unresolved D. CDR1 KGHDR and CDR2 SFDVKD come from the germline V gene. CDR3 length: 16 residues. The V gene lost 0 bases and the J gene lost 5 bases, with 15 bases spanning the gap. CDR3 amino acids: CATSDLIGLGCETQYF. DNA for the CDR3: TGTGCCACCAGTGATTTGATAGGGTTAGGTTGTGAGACCCAGTACTTC.

A few counts support this clonotype. The genes are TRBV7-9 and TRBJ2-7; 9 bases agree with TRBD2. V dropped 5 bases and J dropped 4; count of bases not matched to a gene: 6. The CDR3 covers 14 residues. From germline, CDR1 is SEHNR and CDR2 FQNEAQ (reference sequence). The CDR3 loop is CASSPRAGGYEQYF. In DNA form, the CDR3 reads TGTGCCAGCAGCCCCCGAGCGGGGGGATACGAGCAGTACTTC.

This clonotype turned up a few times. V is TRBV12-3 or TRBV12-4 and J is TRBJ2-2; D remains ambiguous. The CDR3 spans 13 residues. Between the trimmed V and J ends, which lost 5 bases and 5 bases, there was a span of 9 bases. CDR3 DNA sequence: TGTGCCAGCAGTACGGATGAGACCGGGGAGCTGTTTTTT. Protein product: CASSTDETGELFF.

The rearrangement links TRBV7-6 to TRBJ2-7; no reliable D call. The CDR3 has 14 residues. The V end was cut by 6 bases, the J end by 2 bases, with 14 bases between. CDR1 and CDR2 from the germline V gene are SGHVS and FNYEAQ. The CDR3 is CASSPMGNPYEQYF. The CDR3 DNA follows: TGTGCCAGCAGTCCGATGGGGAACCCCTACGAGCAGTACTTC.

The sample holds a few counts of this clonotype. This rearrangement joins TRBV7-6 to TRBJ1-6; D is ambiguous. Germline V gene data show CDR1 as SGHVS and CDR2 as FNYEAQ. The CDR3 loop spans 14 amino acids. V lost 8 bases and J lost 5, with 13 bases in between. CDR3 nucleotide sequence: TGTGCCAGCCACCTAGCGGGAAATAATTCACCCCTCCACTTT. It yields the protein CASHLAGNNSPLHF.

The table lists this clonotype with a few counts. The chain has TRBV4-1 and TRBJ1-1; D is unclear. V was shortened by 0 bases and J by 4 bases, with 12 bases between the two germline ends. CDR1 is MGHRA, CDR2 YSYEKL, per germline. There are 15 residues in the CDR3. CDR3 amino acids: CASSQDPLGVTEAFF. The DNA of the CDR3 is TGCGCCAGCAGCCAAGATCCTCTGGGAGTCACTGAAGCTTTCTTT.

This clonotype was counted many times. The rearrangement joins TRBV7-3 to TRBJ2-5; possibly TRBD2 for D (5 bases). V dropped 2 bases and J dropped 5 bases, with 18 bases sitting between them. Germline-derived CDR1 and CDR2 are SGHTA and FQGTGA. The CDR3 covers 16 residues. CDR3 DNA: TGTGCCAGCAGCTTAGGATTCGGAGTCGAGCGGGAGACCCAGTACTTC. This codes for CASSLGFGVERETQYF.

The chain joins TRBV29-1 to TRBJ2-1, with D tentatively TRBD2 (6 bases). CDR3 length: 12 amino acids. CDR1 and CDR2 from the germline V gene are SQVTM and ANQGSEA. V was pared by 3 bases and J by 6 bases, with 9 bases between. In nucleotides, the CDR3 is TGCAGCGTTGAGGAGGGAGGCAATGAGCAGTTCTTC. It translates to CSVEEGGNEQFF.

The gene calls are TRBV14 and TRBJ1-4; D remains ambiguous. CDR1 is SGHDN and CDR2 is FVKESK in the germline V gene. V lost 0 bases to trimming and J lost 8 bases, with 10 bases between them. The CDR3 totals 14 residues. CDR3 sequence (DNA): TGTGCCAGCAGCCAAGACTGGTATGAAGAAAAACTGTTTTTT. Protein sequence: CASSQDWYEEKLFF.

This clonotype was seen ten or more times. This rearrangement joins TRBV13 to TRBJ1-2; tentatively, D is TRBD1 (6 bases). Trimming removed 5 bases from V and 5 bases from J, with 15 bases in between. There are 14 residues in the CDR3. The V gene's germline CDR1 is PRHDT and CDR2 FYEKMQ (reference sequence). The CDR3, as DNA: TGTGCCAGCAGCCCCCTCGGGACACCTTATGGCTACACCTTC. Translating it yields CASSPLGTPYGYTF. Variable domain in full (rest from reference TRBV13 and TRBJ1-2): AAGVIQSPRHLIKEKRETATLKCYPIPRHDTVYWYQQGPGQDPQFLISFYEKMQSDKGSIPDRFSAQQFSDYHSELNMSSLELGDSALYFCASSPLGTPYGYTFGSGTRLTVV.

In its sample, this clonotype was seen a few times. This rearrangement joins TRBV7-9 to TRBJ2-5; 8 nucleotides line up with TRBD2. Losses at the gene ends were 7 bases for V and 4 bases for J; bases not matched to a gene: 5. Germline V gene lookup returns CDR1 SEHNR and CDR2 FQNEAQ (reference sequence). The CDR3 is made up of 13 amino acids. The CDR3 sequence: CASTTSEVETQYF. The CDR3, as DNA: TGTGCCAGCACGACTAGCGAGGTAGAGACCCAGTACTTC.

The CDR3 nucleotides are TGTGCCAGCACCGATGGGCTAGCGGGGGGGACAGATACGCAGTATTTT. Translation gives CASTDGLAGGTDTQYF. The chain recombines TRBV6-5 with TRBJ2-3; 12 positions agree with TRBD2. Germline CDR1 MNHEY, CDR2 SVGAGI. J was trimmed by 3 bases and V by 7 bases; bases with no gene match: 8. This CDR3 is built from 16 residues.

CDR3 residues: CASSLAGGPSYEQYF. CDR3 sequence (DNA): TGTGCCAGCAGCTTAGCGGGAGGGCCTTCCTACGAGCAGTACTTC. The genes are TRBV7-3 and TRBJ2-7; TRBD2 matches 9 bases. Germline trimming cut 2 bases from V and 1 base from J; bases unmatched to any gene: 3. The CDR3 covers 15 residues. CDR1 SGHTA and CDR2 FQGTGA come from the germline V gene. Filled out from reference TRBV7-3 and TRBJ2-7, the complete variable domain reads GAGVSQTPSNKVTEKGKYVELRCDPISGHTALYWYRQSLGQGPEFLIYFQGTGAADDSGLPNDRFFAVRPEGSVSTLKIQRTERGDSAVYLCASSLAGGPSYEQYFGPGTRLTVT.

This clonotype was seen a handful of times. V usage is TRBV24-1 and J usage is TRBJ1-1; possible D gene TRBD1, 6 bases. Germline loops: CDR1 KGHDR, CDR2 SFDVKD. Trimming removed 0 bases at V and 8 bases at J, with 6 bases between. The CDR3 is 12 amino acids. CDR3 nucleotide sequence: TGTGCCACCAGTGATTTGGGGACAGAAGCTTTCTTT. It is translated as CATSDLGTEAFF.

This clonotype was counted only a few times. The rearrangement links TRBV20-1 to TRBJ2-7; 12 bases agree with TRBD2. This CDR3 contains 13 residues. Germline V gene data show CDR1 as DFQATT and CDR2 as SNEGSKA (reference sequence). V dropped 6 bases and J dropped 2; count of bases not matched to a gene: 2. This chain's CDR3 is CSARTSGTYEQYF. The CDR3 DNA is TGCAGTGCCAGGACTAGCGGGACCTACGAGCAGTACTTC.

This clonotype occurred a few times. The V call is TRBV4-1, the J call TRBJ2-3; TRBD2 agrees at 12 bases. From germline, CDR1 is MGHRA and CDR2 YSYEKL. The J segment lost 6 bases and the V segment lost 3 bases, leaving 10 bases of the junction unmatched. The CDR3 spans 17 residues. The CDR3 region is CASSHPTSSGGADTQYF. CDR3 nucleotides: TGCGCCAGCAGCCACCCGACATCTAGCGGGGGGGCTGATACGCAGTATTTT.

The chain is built from TRBV9 and TRBJ2-1; D possibly uses TRBD1 or TRBD2 (6 bases each). V was clipped by 7 bases and J by 6 bases, with 17 bases between them. CDR1 and CDR2 (germline): SGDLS, YYNGEE. There are 14 residues in the CDR3. CDR3 nucleotides: TGTGCCAGCGGGGGCGGGATATCGGTCAATGAGCAGTTCTTC. This encodes CASGGGISVNEQFF.